The 28 T cell receptor beta chains listed next were all sequenced from one sample in a study of shared clonotypes between healthy human individuals. Clones were sequenced by immunoSEQ multiplex PCR, and TCRdb holds only the in-frame ones, with some missing. The sample includes around 1,100,000 clones, about 72% seen only once; the top ten take 0.89%. Sequences were obtained from memory CD4+ T cells from PBMCs. The subset denotes: CD45RA-negative fraction. Source of these receptors: a man between 18 and 35 years old in good health. Some clones in this sample may be carry-over from other donors' samples.

This clone was counted between two and nine times. The chain links TRBV6-6 to TRBJ1-5, with D unclear. This CDR3 is 14 amino acids long. V gave up 0 bases and J gave up 5 bases, with 8 bases separating them. CDR1 MNHNY and CDR2 SVGAGI come from the germline V gene (reference sequence). In DNA form, the CDR3 reads TGTGCCAGCAGTTACTCGGGTTTACATCAGCCCCAGCATTTT. Encoded protein: CASSYSGLHQPQHF.

The chain couples TRBV19 to TRBJ1-3, with D hard to call. The ends were cut back, 8 bases at V and 0 bases at J, with 11 bases in the middle. The germline V gene encodes CDR1 LNHDA and CDR2 SQIVND (reference sequence). CDR3 length equals 14 residues. DNA of the CDR3: TGTGCCAGTGCGCTCGTAGCCTCTGGAAACACCATATATTTT. It translates to CASALVASGNTIYF.

The chain uses TRBV5-1 and TRBJ2-3; D gene ambiguous. Trimming shortened V by 4 bases and J by 10 bases, and 13 bases separated the two germline ends. The V gene's germline CDR1 is SGHRS and CDR2 YFSETQ. This CDR3 is built from 12 residues. The CDR3 spells CASSLDFPAQYF. The CDR3 DNA reads TGCGCCAGCAGCCTAGACTTTCCCGCGCAGTATTTT.

In this sample, this clone turned up a few times. The rearrangement links TRBV6-1 to TRBJ2-3; no clear D. Germline V gene data show CDR1 as MNHNS and CDR2 as SASEGT. This CDR3 region has 12 residues. The germline V and J ends were trimmed by 6 bases and 5 bases, with 9 bases remaining between them. The DNA for the CDR3 is TGTGCCAGCAGACTTCAAGGAGATACGCAGTATTTT. Translation: CASRLQGDTQYF.

V is TRBV10-2 and J is TRBJ1-6, with 8 bases matching TRBD1. With 5 bases clipped from V and 8 bases from J, the junction kept 8 bases outside the gene matches. CDR1 and CDR2 from the germline V gene are WSHSY and SAAADI. The CDR3 is 15 residues long. This CDR3 is CASSSMTGVDSPLHF. CDR3 DNA sequence: TGCGCCAGCAGTTCCATGACAGGGGTGGATTCACCCCTCCACTTT.

V is TRBV18 and J is TRBJ1-5; D is ambiguous. In germline, CDR1 is KGHSH, CDR2 LQKENI. The CDR3 totals 13 residues. The ends were cut back, 4 bases at V and 7 bases at J, with 11 bases in the middle. The CDR3 DNA reads as TGTGCCAGCTCACAGGGAGATAAACAGCCCCAGCATTTT. This encodes CASSQGDKQPQHF.

The chain has TRBV27 and TRBJ2-7; a possible D gene is TRBD1 (6 bases). Between the trimmed V and J ends, which lost 5 bases and 6 bases, there was a span of 14 bases. CDR3 size: 13 residues. Germline V gene sequence: CDR1 MNHEY, CDR2 SMNVEV (reference sequence). The CDR3 DNA is TGTGCCAGCAGTAAGAACCGGGACACCGAGCAGTACTTC. It is translated as CASSKNRDTEQYF.

V is TRBV5-1 and J is TRBJ2-5, with 12 bases identical to TRBD2. The CDR3 runs 16 residues. Germline V gene lookup returns CDR1 SGHRS and CDR2 YFSETQ. Unmatched junction bases numbered 10, after V lost 3 bases and J lost 7 bases. The CDR3 protein is CASSSGLAGSLGTQYF. In DNA form, the CDR3 reads TGCGCCAGCAGCTCGGGACTAGCGGGCTCACTGGGGACCCAGTACTTC.

The chain carries TRBV29-1 and TRBJ2-7; D unresolved. With 4 bases removed from V and 2 bases from J, the gap between germline ends came to 9 bases. CDR3 length: 12 residues. Germline V lookup: CDR1 SQVTM, CDR2 ANQGSEA. The CDR3: CSVGYRAYEQYF. In DNA form, the CDR3 reads TGCAGCGTTGGGTACCGAGCCTACGAGCAGTACTTC.

The V gene is TRBV29-1, the J gene TRBJ2-2, with 9 bases matching TRBD1. This CDR3 is 14 amino acids long. Germline CDR1 and CDR2: SQVTM and ANQGSEA. Trimming at V came to 7 bases and at J to 5 bases, leaving 8 bases not matched to a gene. CDR3 bases: TGCAGCGCCTACGGGACAGGGCGAACCGGGGAGCTGTTTTTT. It codes for CSAYGTGRTGELFF.

The chain couples TRBV7-6 to TRBJ2-5; TRBD2 matches at 7 bases. Trimming removed 2 bases from V and 1 base from J; junction bases left unmatched: 7. The CDR3 runs 16 residues. From germline, CDR1 is SGHVS and CDR2 FNYEAQ. The CDR3 sequence: CASSLSGGRTQETQYF. Here the CDR3 DNA reads TGTGCCAGCAGCTTATCCGGCGGGAGAACCCAAGAGACCCAGTACTTC.

The chain has TRBV5-4 and TRBJ2-7, with TRBD2 matching over 7 bases. CDR3 length: 13 residues. The trim removed 3 bases at V and 6 bases at J, leaving 6 bases unmatched. CDR1 SGHNT and CDR2 YYREEE come from the germline V gene (reference sequence). The DNA for the CDR3 is TGTGCCAGCAGCTCTGCGGGAGTGGGCGAGCAGTACTTC. Protein sequence: CASSSAGVGEQYF.

This sequence joins TRBV28 and TRBJ1-1, with 7 positions matching TRBD1. Germline V gives CDR1 MDHEN, CDR2 SYDVKM. The length of the CDR3 is 17 residues. With 7 bases clipped from V and 1 base from J, the junction kept 15 bases outside the gene matches. CDR3 sequence (DNA): TGTGCCAGCAACGAAGGTGGGACAGCTGGTCGGAACACTGAAGCTTTCTTT. Residues: CASNEGGTAGRNTEAFF.

The J gene is TRBJ1-5, the V gene TRBV9; no reliable D call. The CDR3 extends over 13 amino acids. Trimming took 0 bases from V and 8 from J, leaving 9 bases between them. The germline V gene encodes CDR1 SGDLS and CDR2 YYNGEE. Here the CDR3 DNA reads TGTGCCAGCAGCGTAGAAGGACTGGAGCCCCAGCATTTT. Amino acids: CASSVEGLEPQHF.

This rearrangement joins TRBV27 to TRBJ2-5; 9 nucleotides align to TRBD1. This CDR3 contains 15 residues. CDR1 is MNHEY, CDR2 SMNVEV, per germline (reference sequence). V shed 2 bases, J shed 4 bases, and the junction held 5 bases outside the gene matches. The CDR3 sequence is CASSLGTGRRETQYF. CDR3 DNA: TGTGCCAGCAGTTTAGGGACAGGGAGAAGAGAGACCCAGTACTTC.

The V and J genes are TRBV27 and TRBJ1-2, with a tentative D call TRBD1 (5 bases). Deletions cut 7 bases from V and 0 bases from J, with 15 bases between. Germline lookup yields CDR1 MNHEY and CDR2 SMNVEV (reference sequence). This CDR3 contains 15 residues. CDR3 sequence reads: CASTRYQGTNYGYTF. The CDR3, as DNA: TGTGCCAGCACTAGGTATCAGGGTACTAACTATGGCTACACCTTC.

J is TRBJ2-2 and V is TRBV13; D is unresolved. The length of the CDR3 is 16 residues. Germline V gives CDR1 PRHDT, CDR2 FYEKMQ (reference sequence). Between the trimmed V and J ends, which lost 0 bases and 6 bases, there was a span of 14 bases. In nucleotides, the CDR3 is TGTGCCAGCAGCTTAGGGTTGGGTTCGATCGCCGGGGAGCTGTTTTTT. Translated: CASSLGLGSIAGELFF.

The chain carries TRBV5-1 and TRBJ2-5; TRBD1 matches 9 bases. The CDR3 is made up of 13 amino acids. The junction had 4 bases not matched to a gene; V was cut back by 4 bases and J by 6 bases. Germline CDR1 reads SGHRS; CDR2 reads YFSETQ. The CDR3: CASSPGQGKTQYF. The CDR3 bases are TGCGCCAGCAGCCCGGGACAGGGCAAGACCCAGTACTTC.

This chain uses TRBV28 with TRBJ1-2; D unresolved. The CDR3 totals 13 residues. Germline CDR1 is MDHEN and CDR2 is SYDVKM. V was pared by 3 bases and J by 4 bases, with 9 bases between. This CDR3 reads CASSLRQLYGYTF. The CDR3 nucleotides are TGTGCCAGCAGTTTGCGTCAGCTCTATGGCTACACCTTC.

V usage is TRBV15 and J usage is TRBJ1-1; the D is unclear. Germline V lookup: CDR1 LNHNV, CDR2 YYDKDF (reference sequence). V gave up 6 bases and J gave up 2 bases, with 13 bases separating them. The CDR3 is made up of 14 amino acids. The CDR3 nucleotides read TGTGCCACCAGTCCCGCTTCGGGTAACACTGAAGCTTTCTTT. It is translated as CATSPASGNTEAFF.

This clone was found many times. This chain links TRBV5-1 with TRBJ1-1, with D tentatively TRBD1 (6 bases). With 4 bases removed from V and 5 bases from J, the gap between germline ends came to 15 bases. Germline loops: CDR1 SGHRS, CDR2 YFSETQ. This CDR3 has 14 residues. The DNA of the CDR3 is TGCGCCAGCAGCCCGACAGAAGGGGGGACTGAAGCTTTCTTT. It specifies CASSPTEGGTEAFF.

This clone was observed a few times. V and J are TRBV19 and TRBJ1-1, with D uncertain. Germline CDR1 is LNHDA and CDR2 is SQIVND (reference sequence). V was pared by 3 bases and J by 1 base, with 6 bases between. CDR3 size: 13 residues. The CDR3 loop reads CASSIAENTEAFF. In nucleotides, the CDR3 is TGTGCCAGTAGTATCGCGGAGAACACTGAAGCTTTCTTT.

The chain has TRBV30 and TRBJ2-4, with D unresolved. This CDR3 has 11 amino acids. Trimming removed 2 bases from V and 7 bases from J, with 6 bases in between. Looked up from germline, CDR1 is GTSNPN and CDR2 is SVGIG (reference sequence). The CDR3 DNA reads TGTGCCTGGAGTCTAGAGAACATTCAGTACTTC. This sequence encodes CAWSLENIQYF.

The chain uses TRBV23-1 and TRBJ2-1; D is perhaps TRBD1 (7 bases). TRBV23-1 qualifies as an ORF whose function is uncertain. The germline V and J ends were trimmed by 3 bases and 7 bases, with 13 bases remaining between them. CDR3 length equals 14 residues. CDR3 residues: CASSQRRGVNEQFF. The CDR3 nucleotides read TGCGCCAGCAGTCAGCGCAGGGGGGTGAATGAGCAGTTCTTC.

The chain joins TRBV2 to TRBJ2-1; the D gene is possibly TRBD1 (6 bases). This CDR3 has 15 amino acids. The germline V gene has CDR1 SNHLY and CDR2 FYNNEI. Trimming cost V 4 bases and J 2 bases, with 12 bases left between them. The CDR3 DNA is TGTGCCAGCAGTGGGGGGCCTGGCGCCTACAATGAGCAGTTCTTC. This translates into CASSGGPGAYNEQFF.

The gene calls are TRBV28 and TRBJ2-5, with 9 bases that match TRBD2. The germline CDR1 and CDR2 sequences are MDHEN and SYDVKM. After removal of 7 bases from V and 4 bases from J, the junction contained 13 bases not matched to a gene. The CDR3 runs 16 residues. In nucleotides, the CDR3 is TGTGCCAGCACCAGGGGCGGTAGCGGGAGCCGAGAGACCCAGTACTTC. Its protein is CASTRGGSGSRETQYF.

As DNA, the CDR3 is TGTGCCAGCAGCTCGGGACAGGTCGACAATGAGCAGTTCTTC. It is translated as CASSSGQVDNEQFF. This rearrangement joins TRBV7-2 to TRBJ2-1; 8 positions match TRBD1. After removal of 4 bases from V and 5 bases from J, the junction contained 4 bases not matched to a gene. CDR3 size: 14 residues. Germline loops: CDR1 SGHTA, CDR2 FQGNSA.

This rearrangement joins TRBV7-3 to TRBJ1-1, with 7 bases fitting TRBD1. Germline values: CDR1 SGHTA, CDR2 FQGTGA. The trim removed 5 bases at V and 4 bases at J, leaving 4 bases unmatched. CDR3 length equals 13 residues. The CDR3 here is CASSQRQGTEAFF. The CDR3 bases are TGTGCCAGCAGCCAGAGACAGGGCACTGAAGCTTTCTTT.